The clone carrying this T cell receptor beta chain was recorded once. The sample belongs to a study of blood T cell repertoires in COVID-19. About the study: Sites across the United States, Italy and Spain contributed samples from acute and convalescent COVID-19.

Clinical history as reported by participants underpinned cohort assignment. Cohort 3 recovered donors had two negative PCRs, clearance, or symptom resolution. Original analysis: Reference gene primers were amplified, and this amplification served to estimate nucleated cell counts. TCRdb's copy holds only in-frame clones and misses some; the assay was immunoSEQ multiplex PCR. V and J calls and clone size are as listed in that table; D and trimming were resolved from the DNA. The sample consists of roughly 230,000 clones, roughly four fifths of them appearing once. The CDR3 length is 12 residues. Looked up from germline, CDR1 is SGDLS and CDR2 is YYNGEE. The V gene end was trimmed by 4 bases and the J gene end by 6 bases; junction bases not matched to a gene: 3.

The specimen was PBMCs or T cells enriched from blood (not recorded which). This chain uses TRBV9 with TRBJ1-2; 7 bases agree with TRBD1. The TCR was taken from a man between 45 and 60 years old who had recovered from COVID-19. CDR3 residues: CASSTTGDGYTF. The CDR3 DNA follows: TGTGCCAGCAGCACCACAGGGGATGGCTACACCTTC.